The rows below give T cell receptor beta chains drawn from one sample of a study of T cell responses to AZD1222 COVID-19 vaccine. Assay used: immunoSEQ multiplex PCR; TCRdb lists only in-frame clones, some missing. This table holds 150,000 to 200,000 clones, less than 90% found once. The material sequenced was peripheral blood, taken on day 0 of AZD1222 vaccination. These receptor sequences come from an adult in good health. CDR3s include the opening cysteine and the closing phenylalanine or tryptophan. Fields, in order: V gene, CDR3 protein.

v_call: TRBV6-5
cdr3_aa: CASSYSGTGGQPQHF

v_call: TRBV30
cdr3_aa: CAWRGQGVSEQYF

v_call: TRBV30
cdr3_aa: CAWSDGGRGETQYF

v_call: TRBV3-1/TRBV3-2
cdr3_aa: CASSQTGLSAGYTF

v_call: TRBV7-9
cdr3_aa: CASSLEQVTYGYTF

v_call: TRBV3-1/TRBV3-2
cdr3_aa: CASSQDLVGTPCTF

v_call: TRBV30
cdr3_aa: CAWSGGTGGSNQPQHF

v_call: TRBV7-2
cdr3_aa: CASSLTGSSGNTIYF

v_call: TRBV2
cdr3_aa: CASRPGLATDTQYF

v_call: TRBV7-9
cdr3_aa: CASSLIGGPPGYTF

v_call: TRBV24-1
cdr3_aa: CATSDRSGGALSEQFF

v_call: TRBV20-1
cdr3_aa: CSASLGEQETQYF

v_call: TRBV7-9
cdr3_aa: CASSLVPEGRETQYF

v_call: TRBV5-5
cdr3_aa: CASSLFEGVTTNEKLFF

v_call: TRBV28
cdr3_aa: CASGKGGLYEQYF

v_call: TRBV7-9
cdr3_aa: CASSSLDRDGNTEAFF

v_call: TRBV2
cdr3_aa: CASSDPAGASDTQYF

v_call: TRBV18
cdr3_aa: CASSATSGLDGNTIYF

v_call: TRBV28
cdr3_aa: CASRRTAYGYTF

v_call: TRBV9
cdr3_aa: CASSANGQGIDTQYF

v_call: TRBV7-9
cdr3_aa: CASSLGGKNTEAFF

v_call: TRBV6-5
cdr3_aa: CASSSPRQSQETQYF

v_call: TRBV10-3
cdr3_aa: CAISEGPEYGYTF

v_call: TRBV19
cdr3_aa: CASSLQGGTGELFF

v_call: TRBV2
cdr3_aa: CASSEPGGGDTQYF

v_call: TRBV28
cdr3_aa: CASRLSGGTNEKLFF

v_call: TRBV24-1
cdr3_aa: CATSDFVKGTDTQYF

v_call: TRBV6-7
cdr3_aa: CASSPPPWSSALGYTF

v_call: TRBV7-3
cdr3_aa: CASSLTPGNAGELFF

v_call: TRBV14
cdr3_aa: CASSSIGSGQDTEAFF

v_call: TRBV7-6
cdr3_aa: CASSFTSGSIYEQYF

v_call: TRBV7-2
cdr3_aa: CASSLVRGNEKLFF

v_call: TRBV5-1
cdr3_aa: CASSWGGGQETQYF

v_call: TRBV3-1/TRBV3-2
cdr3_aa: CASSQDPLAGGWYNEQFF

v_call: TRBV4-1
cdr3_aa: CASSQGVPVKYTGELFF

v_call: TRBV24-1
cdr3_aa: CATSDSNTYEQYF

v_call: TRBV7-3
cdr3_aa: CASSFSHSPTDTQYF

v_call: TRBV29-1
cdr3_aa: CSAGPGVGETQYF

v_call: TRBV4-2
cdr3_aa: CASSKREGVTEAFF

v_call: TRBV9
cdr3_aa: CASSVDTGPRTEAFF

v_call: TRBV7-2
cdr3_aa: CASSSGTLGNTIYF

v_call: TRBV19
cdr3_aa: CASSIGSSFEAFF

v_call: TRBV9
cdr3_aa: CASSVGPSGSTDTQYF

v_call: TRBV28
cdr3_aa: CASSLGGAGKPQHF

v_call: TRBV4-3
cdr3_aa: CASSQVKSTGRSSYNEQFF

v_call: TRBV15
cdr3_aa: CATSVNLGNYEQYF

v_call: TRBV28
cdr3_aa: CASSRGQNYEQYF

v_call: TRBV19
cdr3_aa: CASGQGASGEQYF

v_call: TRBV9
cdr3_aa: CASSGSGQQETQYF

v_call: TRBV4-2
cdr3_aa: CASSLNRDRTF

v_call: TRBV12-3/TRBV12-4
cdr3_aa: CASSFRGGNTIYF

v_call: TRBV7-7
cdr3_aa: CASSPGQGNEQYF

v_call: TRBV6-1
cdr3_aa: CASSDRGQPLDTIYF

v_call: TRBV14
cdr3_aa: CASSQGRGGTGPPFF

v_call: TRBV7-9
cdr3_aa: CASSPGAGSNGYTF

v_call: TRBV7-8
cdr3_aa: CASSGRGSPLHF

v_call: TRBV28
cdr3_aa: CASTISGGSNQPQHF

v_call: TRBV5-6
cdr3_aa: CASSGTGGNYGYTF